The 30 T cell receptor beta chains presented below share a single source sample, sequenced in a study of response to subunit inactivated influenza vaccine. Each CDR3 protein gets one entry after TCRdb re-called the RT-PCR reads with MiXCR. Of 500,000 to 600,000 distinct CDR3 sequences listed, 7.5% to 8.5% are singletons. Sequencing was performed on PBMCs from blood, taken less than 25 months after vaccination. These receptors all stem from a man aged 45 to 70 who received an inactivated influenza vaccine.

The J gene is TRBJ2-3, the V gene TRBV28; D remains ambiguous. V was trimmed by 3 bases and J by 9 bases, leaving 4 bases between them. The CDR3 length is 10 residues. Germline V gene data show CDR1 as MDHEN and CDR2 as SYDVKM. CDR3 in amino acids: CASSFGTQYF. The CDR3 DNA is TGTGCCAGCAGTTTTGGCACGCAGTATTTT.

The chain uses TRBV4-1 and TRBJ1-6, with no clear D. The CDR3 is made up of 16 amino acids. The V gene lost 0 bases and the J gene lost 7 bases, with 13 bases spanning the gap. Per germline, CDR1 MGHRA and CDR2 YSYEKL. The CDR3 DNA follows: TGCGCCAGCAGCCAAGATCAGTTACGCCCCAATTCACCCCTCCACTTT. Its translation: CASSQDQLRPNSPLHF.

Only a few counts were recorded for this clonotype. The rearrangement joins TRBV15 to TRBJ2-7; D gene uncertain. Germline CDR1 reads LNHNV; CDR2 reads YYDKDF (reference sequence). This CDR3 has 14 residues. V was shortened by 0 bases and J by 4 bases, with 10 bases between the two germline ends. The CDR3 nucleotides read TGTGCCACCAGCAGAGATTGGGCAGTGTACGAGCAGTACTTC. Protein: CATSRDWAVYEQYF. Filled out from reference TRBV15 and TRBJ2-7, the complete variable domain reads DAMVIQNPRYQVTQFGKPVTLSCSQTLNHNVMYWYQQKSSQAPKLLFHYYDKDFNNEADTPDNFQSRRPNTSFCFLDIRSPGLGDTAMYLCATSRDWAVYEQYFGPGTRLTVT.

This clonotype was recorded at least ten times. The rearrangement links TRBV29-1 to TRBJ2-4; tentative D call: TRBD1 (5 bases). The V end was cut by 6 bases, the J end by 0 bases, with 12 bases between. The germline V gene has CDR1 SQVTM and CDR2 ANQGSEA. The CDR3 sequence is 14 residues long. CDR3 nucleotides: TGCAGCGTCGCCGGACAACTAGCCAAAAACATTCAGTACTTC. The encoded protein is CSVAGQLAKNIQYF.

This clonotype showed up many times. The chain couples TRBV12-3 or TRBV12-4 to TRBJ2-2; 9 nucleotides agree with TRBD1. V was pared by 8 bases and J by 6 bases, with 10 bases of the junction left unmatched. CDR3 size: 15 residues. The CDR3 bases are TGTGCCAGCCAAACAGGGGGCGTGTTATCCGGGGAGCTGTTTTTT. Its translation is CASQTGGVLSGELFF.

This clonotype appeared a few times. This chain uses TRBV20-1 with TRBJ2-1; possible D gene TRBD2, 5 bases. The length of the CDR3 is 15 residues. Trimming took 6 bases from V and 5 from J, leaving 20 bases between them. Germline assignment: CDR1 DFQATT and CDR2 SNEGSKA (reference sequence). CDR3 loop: CSAPRKGLPNNEQFF. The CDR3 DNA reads TGCAGTGCCCCGAGGAAAGGACTTCCTAACAATGAGCAGTTCTTC.

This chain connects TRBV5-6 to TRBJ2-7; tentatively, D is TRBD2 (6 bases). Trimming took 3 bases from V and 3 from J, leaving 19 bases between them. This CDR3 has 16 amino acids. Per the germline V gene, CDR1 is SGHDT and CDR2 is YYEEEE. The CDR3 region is CASSSRATRDGYEQYF. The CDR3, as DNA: TGTGCCAGCAGCTCCCGGGCGACTAGGGACGGCTACGAGCAGTACTTC. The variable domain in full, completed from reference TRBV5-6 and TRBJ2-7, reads DAGVTQSPTHLIKTRGQQVTLRCSPKSGHDTVSWYQQALGQGPQFIFQYYEEEERQRGNFPDRFSGHQFPNYSSELNVNALLLGDSALYLCASSSRATRDGYEQYFGPGTRLTVT.

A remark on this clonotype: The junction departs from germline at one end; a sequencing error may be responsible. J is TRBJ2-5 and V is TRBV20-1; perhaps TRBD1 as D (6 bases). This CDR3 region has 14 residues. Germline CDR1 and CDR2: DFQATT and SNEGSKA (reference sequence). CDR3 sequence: CSSSLQGYFWTQYF. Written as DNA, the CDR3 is TGCAGTTCTAGCCTACAGGGCTACTTCTGGACCCAGTACTTC.

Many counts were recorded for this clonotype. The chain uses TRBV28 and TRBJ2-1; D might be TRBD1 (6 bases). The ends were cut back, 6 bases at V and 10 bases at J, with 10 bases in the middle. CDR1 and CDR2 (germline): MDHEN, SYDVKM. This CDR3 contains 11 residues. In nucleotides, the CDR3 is TGTGCCAGCAGCCCAGGGGCAGAGCAGTTCTTC. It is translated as CASSPGAEQFF.

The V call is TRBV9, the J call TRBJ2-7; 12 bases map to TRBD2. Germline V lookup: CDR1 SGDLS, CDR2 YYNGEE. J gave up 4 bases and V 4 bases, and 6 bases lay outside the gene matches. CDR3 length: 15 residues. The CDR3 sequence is CASSPRLAGAYEQYF. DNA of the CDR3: TGTGCCAGCAGCCCCCGACTAGCGGGAGCATACGAGCAGTACTTC.

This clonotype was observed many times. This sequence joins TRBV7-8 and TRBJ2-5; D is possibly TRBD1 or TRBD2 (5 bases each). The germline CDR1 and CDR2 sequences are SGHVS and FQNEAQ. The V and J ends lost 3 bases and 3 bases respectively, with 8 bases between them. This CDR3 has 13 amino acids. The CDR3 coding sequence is TGTGCCAGCAGCTTCGGGACCAAAGAGACCCAGTACTTC. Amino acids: CASSFGTKETQYF.

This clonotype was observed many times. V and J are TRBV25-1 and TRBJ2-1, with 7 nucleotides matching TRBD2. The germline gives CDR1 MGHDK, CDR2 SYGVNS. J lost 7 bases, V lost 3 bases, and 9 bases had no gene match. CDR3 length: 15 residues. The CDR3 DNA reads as TGTGCCAGCAGTGATCTAGCGGTTCTAGGGAATGAGCAGTTCTTC. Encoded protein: CASSDLAVLGNEQFF.

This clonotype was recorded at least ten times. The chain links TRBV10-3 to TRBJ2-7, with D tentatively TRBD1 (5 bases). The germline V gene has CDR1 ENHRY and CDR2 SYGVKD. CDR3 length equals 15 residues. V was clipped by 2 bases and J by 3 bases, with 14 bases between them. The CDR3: CAISELRAGLYEQYF. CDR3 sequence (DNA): TGTGCCATCAGTGAGCTTAGGGCAGGGCTCTACGAGCAGTACTTC.

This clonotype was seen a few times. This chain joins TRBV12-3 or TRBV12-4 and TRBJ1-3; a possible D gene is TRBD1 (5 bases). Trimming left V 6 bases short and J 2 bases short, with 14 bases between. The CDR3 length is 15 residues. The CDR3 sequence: CASRPRRAAGNTIYF. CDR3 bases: TGTGCCAGCAGACCCCGCAGGGCGGCTGGAAACACCATATATTTT.

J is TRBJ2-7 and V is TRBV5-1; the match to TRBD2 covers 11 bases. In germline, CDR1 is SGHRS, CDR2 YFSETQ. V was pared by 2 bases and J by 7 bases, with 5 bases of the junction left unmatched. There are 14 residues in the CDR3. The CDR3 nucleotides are TGCGCCAGCAGCTTCGGACTAGCGGGTCGGGAGCAGTACTTC. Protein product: CASSFGLAGREQYF.

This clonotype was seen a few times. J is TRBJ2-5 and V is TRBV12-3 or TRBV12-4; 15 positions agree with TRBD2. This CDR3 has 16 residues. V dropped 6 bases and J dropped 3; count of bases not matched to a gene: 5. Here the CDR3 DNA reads TGTGCCAGCAGCCGGGGACTAGCGGGGGGAGAAGAGACCCAGTACTTC. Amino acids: CASSRGLAGGEETQYF.

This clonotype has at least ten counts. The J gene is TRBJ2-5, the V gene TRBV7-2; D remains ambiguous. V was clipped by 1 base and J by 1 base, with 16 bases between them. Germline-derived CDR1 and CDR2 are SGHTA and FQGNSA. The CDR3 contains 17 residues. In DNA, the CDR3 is TGTGCCAGCAGCTTAGGAGTCGGCGGAGCCGTCCAAGAGACCCAGTACTTC. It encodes CASSLGVGGAVQETQYF.

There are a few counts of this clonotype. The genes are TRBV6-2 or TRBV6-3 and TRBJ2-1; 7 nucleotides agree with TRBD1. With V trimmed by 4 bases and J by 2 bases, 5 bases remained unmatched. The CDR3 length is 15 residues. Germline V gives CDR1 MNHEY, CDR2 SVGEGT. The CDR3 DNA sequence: TGTGCCAGCAGTTCGACAGGGCTTACCTACAATGAGCAGTTCTTC. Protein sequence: CASSSTGLTYNEQFF.

The CDR3 reads CASSLWDGSYNEQFF. As DNA, the CDR3 is TGTGCCAGCAGCCTATGGGACGGGAGTTACAATGAGCAGTTCTTC. This rearrangement joins TRBV14 to TRBJ2-1, with TRBD2 as a possible D gene (6 bases). Germline V CDR1 and CDR2: SGHDN, FVKESK. V lost 4 bases and J 4 bases, leaving 14 bases between the germline ends. This CDR3 contains 15 residues. Full variable domain (remainder filled in from reference TRBV14 and TRBJ2-1): EAGVTQFPSHSVIEKGQTVTLRCDPISGHDNLYWYRRVMGKEIKFLLHFVKESKQDESGMPNNRFLAERTGGTYSTLKVQPAELEDSGVYFCASSLWDGSYNEQFFGPGTRLTVL.

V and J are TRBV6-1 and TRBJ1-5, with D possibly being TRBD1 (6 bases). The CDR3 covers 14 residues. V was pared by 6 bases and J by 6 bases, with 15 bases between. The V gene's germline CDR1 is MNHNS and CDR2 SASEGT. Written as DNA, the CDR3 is TGTGCCAGCAGATCGGAGGCAGGGGCTCAGCCCCAGCATTTT. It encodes CASRSEAGAQPQHF.

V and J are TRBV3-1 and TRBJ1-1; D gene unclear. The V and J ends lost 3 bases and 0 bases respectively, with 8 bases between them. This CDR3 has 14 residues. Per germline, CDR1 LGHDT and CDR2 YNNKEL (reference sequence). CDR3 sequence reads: CASSQAQMNTEAFF. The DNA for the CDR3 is TGTGCCAGCAGCCAGGCCCAGATGAACACTGAAGCTTTCTTT.

DNA of the CDR3: TGTGCCAGCAGCGGGGGGGTCGGCAACGGGGAGCTGTTTTTT. As protein: CASSGGVGNGELFF. The rearrangement links TRBV9 to TRBJ2-2; weak D call: TRBD2 (6 bases). Trimming took off 3 bases at V and 7 bases at J, with 13 bases between the two ends. Looked up from germline, CDR1 is SGDLS and CDR2 is YYNGEE. This CDR3 has 14 residues.

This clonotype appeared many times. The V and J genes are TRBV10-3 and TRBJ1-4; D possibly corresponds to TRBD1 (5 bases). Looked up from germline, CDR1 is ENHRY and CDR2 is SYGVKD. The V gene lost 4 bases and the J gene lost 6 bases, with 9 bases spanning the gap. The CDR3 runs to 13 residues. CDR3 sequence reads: CAISVLQDEKLFF. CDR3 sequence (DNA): TGTGCCATCAGTGTACTACAGGATGAAAAACTGTTTTTT.

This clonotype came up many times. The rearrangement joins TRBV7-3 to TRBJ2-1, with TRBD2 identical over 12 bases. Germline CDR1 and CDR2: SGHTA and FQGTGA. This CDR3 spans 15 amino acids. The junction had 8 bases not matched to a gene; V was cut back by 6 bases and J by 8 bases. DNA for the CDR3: TGTGCCAGCAGGACTAGCGGGAGATCGGGCTATGAGCAGTTCTTC. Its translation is CASRTSGRSGYEQFF.

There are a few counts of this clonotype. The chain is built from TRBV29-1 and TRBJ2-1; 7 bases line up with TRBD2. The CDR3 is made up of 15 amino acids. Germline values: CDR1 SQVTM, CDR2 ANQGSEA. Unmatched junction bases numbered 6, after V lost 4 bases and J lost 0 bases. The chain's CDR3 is CSVGAGRSSYNEQFF. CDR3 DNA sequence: TGCAGCGTTGGGGCCGGGAGGAGCTCCTACAATGAGCAGTTCTTC.

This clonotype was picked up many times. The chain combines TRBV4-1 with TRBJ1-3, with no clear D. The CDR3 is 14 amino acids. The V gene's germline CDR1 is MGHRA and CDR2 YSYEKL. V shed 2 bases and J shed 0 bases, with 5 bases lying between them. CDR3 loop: CASSQRVSGNTIYF. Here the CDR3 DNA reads TGCGCCAGCAGCCAACGTGTCTCTGGAAACACCATATATTTT.

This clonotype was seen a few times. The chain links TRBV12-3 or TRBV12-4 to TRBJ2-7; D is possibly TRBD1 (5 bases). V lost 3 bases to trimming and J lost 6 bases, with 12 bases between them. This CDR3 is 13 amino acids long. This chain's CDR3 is CASSFYRLGEQYF. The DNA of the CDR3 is TGTGCCAGCAGTTTTTACAGGTTGGGCGAGCAGTACTTC.

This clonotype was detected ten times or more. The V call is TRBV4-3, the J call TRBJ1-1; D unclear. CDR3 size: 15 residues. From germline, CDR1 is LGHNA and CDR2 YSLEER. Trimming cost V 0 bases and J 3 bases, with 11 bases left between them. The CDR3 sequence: CASSQEDVGYTEAFF. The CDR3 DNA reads TGCGCCAGCAGCCAAGAGGATGTTGGGTACACTGAAGCTTTCTTT.

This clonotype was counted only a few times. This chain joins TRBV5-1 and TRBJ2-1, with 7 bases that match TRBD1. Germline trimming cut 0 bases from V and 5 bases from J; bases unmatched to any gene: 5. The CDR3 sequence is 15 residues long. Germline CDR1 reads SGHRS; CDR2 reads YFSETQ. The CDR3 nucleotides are TGCGCCAGCAGCTTGGAACGACAGGGTGACAATGAGCAGTTCTTC. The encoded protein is CASSLERQGDNEQFF.

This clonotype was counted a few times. CDR3 in DNA: TGCGCCCCCCGACTGGGGGACTCTGGAAACACCATATATTTT. This encodes CAPRLGDSGNTIYF. The J gene is TRBJ1-3, the V gene TRBV4-1; tentative D call: TRBD1 (5 bases). Germline V gives CDR1 MGHRA, CDR2 YSYEKL. V lost 11 bases and J 0 bases, leaving 14 bases between the germline ends. CDR3 length equals 14 residues.